The clone carrying this T cell receptor (beta chain) has just a few counts. Antigen specificity is unknown. This CDR3 contains 17 residues. V shed 6 bases, J shed 0 bases, and the junction held 7 bases outside the gene matches. CDR1 and CDR2 (germline): MNHEY, SMNVEV (reference sequence). The sample comes from a study of regulatory T cells in long-lasting Graves disease. The overall study: Over-5-year antithyroid drug use with positive TSH receptor antibodies defined persistent Graves' disease in the study.

The time point was: persistent/refractory GD, antithyroid drugs over 5 years with positive TRAb. The authors made the TCR library using RNA they extracted from PBMCs. Construction of the TCR beta libraries employed iRepertoire HTBI primers in conjunction with Arm-PCR of CDR3 regions. One entry per CDR3 protein results from TCRdb running MiXCR on the multiplex PCR reads. This table holds roughly 470,000 distinct CDR3 sequences, roughly 20% found once. Study-wide results and limits: Persistent Graves' patients showed less TCR diversity than newly diagnosed patients showed. Accuracy was possibly reduced by small sample size. Among samples with persistent disease, TRBV28, TRBJ1-2 and TRBJ2-5 were favored.

The chain carries TRBV27 and TRBJ2-3, with 12 bases aligning to TRBD2. The material was peripheral blood mononuclear cells (PBMCs), obtained when the disease was refractory, from a patient treated with antithyroid drugs. This clonotype was sampled from a female donor with Graves disease. The CDR3 here is CASRRLLAGGSTDTQYF. The CDR3, as DNA: TGTGCCAGCAGAAGACTACTAGCGGGAGGCAGCACAGATACGCAGTATTTT.